The rows below give T cell receptor beta chains drawn from one sample of a study of blood T cell repertoires in COVID-19. Sequenced by immunoSEQ multiplex PCR; TCRdb stores in-frame clones only, minus some. The profile covers some 300,000 clones, with about 90% appearing a single time and 2.9% taken by the ten largest. The sequenced sample was PBMCs or T cells enriched from blood (not recorded which). The receptors derive from a woman aged 45-65 years who had been exposed to COVID-19. Each CDR3 is given with its conserved first and last residue. D genes are given only for firm matches. A row's size may be missing; if present it is once, few, many or a size class.

V,D,J,size,DNA,CDR3
TRBV3-1/TRBV3-2,TRBD1,TRBJ1-5,-,TGTGCCAGCAGCTCAGGACAGGTTGGACAGCCCCAGCATTTT,CASSSGQVGQPQHF
TRBV15,TRBD1,TRBJ1-5,-,TGTGCCACCAGCCGGGACAGATATCAGCCCCAGCATTTT,CATSRDRYQPQHF
TRBV5-5,-,TRBJ1-6,-,TGTGCCAGCAGCCGACGGACAGAGAGCTCCTATAATTCACCCCTCCACTTT,CASSRRTESSYNSPLHF
TRBV7-9,TRBD1,TRBJ2-5,-,TGTGCCAGCATCTTGGGGACAGGTTCAGAGACCCAGTACTTC,CASILGTGSETQYF
TRBV4-2,TRBD2,TRBJ2-7,-,TGTGCCAGCAGCCAAGATGTTGGAGCGGGGACTACCTACGAGCAGTACTTC,CASSQDVGAGTTYEQYF
TRBV5-5,-,TRBJ1-4,-,TGTGCCAGCAGCTTGAAAAGGGGCTGGGATGAAAAACTGTTTTTT,CASSLKRGWDEKLFF
TRBV7-8,-,TRBJ2-7,-,TGTGCCAGCAGCCCTTCAGTTCCGGAGACGCAGTACTTC,CASSPSVPETQYF
TRBV13,TRBD1,TRBJ1-6,-,TGTGCCAGCAGACCGGGACAGGCGAACTCCTATAATTCACCCCTCCACTTT,CASRPGQANSYNSPLHF
TRBV4-1,-,TRBJ1-6,-,TGCGCCAGCAGCAAGGGGAACATAGTTGATTCACCCCTCCACTTT,CASSKGNIVDSPLHF
TRBV28,-,TRBJ2-7,many,TGTGCCAGCAGTTTAAATCATTACGAGCAGTACTTC,CASSLNHYEQYF
TRBV5-4,-,TRBJ2-2,few,TGTGCCAGCAGACTGACAGGGAACACCGGGGAGCTGTTTTTT,CASRLTGNTGELFF
TRBV19,-,TRBJ1-1,once,TGTGCCAGTAGTGTGACAGGGAACACTGAAGCTTTCTTT,CASSVTGNTEAFF
TRBV27,TRBD2,TRBJ2-1,-,TGTGCCAGCCGAACCTTGGGCGGGGGGAACTACAATGAGCAGTTCTTC,CASRTLGGGNYNEQFF
TRBV5-1,TRBD1,TRBJ2-2,-,TGCGCCAGCAGCTTGCAGGGGGACACCGGGGAGCTGTTTTTT,CASSLQGDTGELFF
TRBV5-1,-,TRBJ1-1,-,TGCGCCAGCAGCTCGCAACAGAACACTGAAGCTTTCTTT,CASSSQQNTEAFF
TRBV7-9,TRBD1,TRBJ1-2,once,TGTGCCAGCAGCTACTCCGGGACAGGATATGGCTACACCTTC,CASSYSGTGYGYTF
TRBV10-3,-,TRBJ1-5,-,TGTGCCATCAGTGAAGGAGGTAGCAATCAGCCCCAGCATTTT,CAISEGGSNQPQHF
TRBV15,-,TRBJ2-3,-,TGTGCCACCAGCAGAGGTCCTAGCACAGATACGCAGTATTTT,CATSRGPSTDTQYF
TRBV5-6,TRBD1,TRBJ1-6,-,TGTGCCAGCAGCGCATCCGGGACAGGGTATACTCCACCCCTCCACTTT,CASSASGTGYTPPLHF
TRBV30,TRBD1,TRBJ1-5,-,TGTGCCTGGAGTCCCGGGACAGGGAACGTTCAGCCCCAGCATTTT,CAWSPGTGNVQPQHF
TRBV3-1/TRBV3-2,-,TRBJ1-6,many,TGTGCCAGCAGCCAAGGCTACGGGGGGAGTAATTCACCCCTCCACTTT,CASSQGYGGSNSPLHF
TRBV6-2/TRBV6-3,TRBD2,TRBJ2-5,-,TGTGCCAGCAGCCAGGGACTAGCCCGGGGGACCCAGTACTTC,CASSQGLARGTQYF
TRBV2,TRBD1,TRBJ2-2,once,TGTGCCAGCAGTGGGACAGGGAATTTGGACACCGGGGAGCTGTTTTTT,CASSGTGNLDTGELFF
TRBV10-3,TRBD1,TRBJ2-7,-,TGTGCCATCAGGGATGGACAGGGGAACGGAAGGGAGCAGTACTTC,CAIRDGQGNGREQYF
TRBV19,-,TRBJ2-7,-,TGTGCCAGTAGTCTTGCGGGGAACATCCCCTACGAGCAGTACTTC,CASSLAGNIPYEQYF
TRBV25-1,-,TRBJ1-3,-,TGTGCCGCTGGGGAGAATAAGAACACCATATATTTT,CAAGENKNTIYF
TRBV7-9,-,TRBJ2-1,-,TGTGCCAGCAGCTTACAGGGGAACCGGGGACAGTTCTTC,CASSLQGNRGQFF
TRBV5-5,TRBD1,TRBJ1-4,-,TGTGCCAGCAGCTTTTCACCGGGACAGGGGGCTACGGGGGAAAAACTGTTTTTT,CASSFSPGQGATGEKLFF
TRBV21-1,-,TRBJ2-7,few,TGTGCCAGCTCCGGACAGCATCTACCCTACGAGCAGTACTTC,CASSGQHLPYEQYF
TRBV7-9,TRBD2,TRBJ2-7,-,TGTGCCAGCAGATCAAGACTAGCGGGGCTCCACGAGCAGTACTTC,CASRSRLAGLHEQYF
TRBV18,TRBD1,TRBJ1-5,-,TGTGCCAGCTCACCTACGGACAGGGTTGTTCATCAGCCCCAGCATTTT,CASSPTDRVVHQPQHF
TRBV4-1,TRBD2,TRBJ2-1,once,TGCGCCAGCAGCCTGGTCCCGGGGGGGCGTGAGCAGTTCTTC,CASSLVPGGREQFF
TRBV4-2,TRBD2,TRBJ2-2,-,TGTGCCAGCAGCCAAGATCAGGTCACTAGCGGGGGAGTTGAGGAGCTGTTTTTT,CASSQDQVTSGGVEELFF
TRBV7-6,-,TRBJ2-7,-,TGTGCCAGCAGTTTAGTCAGGGGAGCTAGGGAGCAGTACTTC,CASSLVRGAREQYF
TRBV5-1,TRBD2,TRBJ2-1,few,TGCGCCAGCAGCTTGGAGGCTAGCGGGTCATCCTACAATGAGCAGTTCTTC,CASSLEASGSSYNEQFF
TRBV3-1/TRBV3-2,TRBD2,TRBJ2-1,-,TGTGCCAGCAGCCAAGGGCGAGCGGGGGGACCCTACAATGAGCAGTTCTTC,CASSQGRAGGPYNEQFF
TRBV5-4,TRBD2,TRBJ2-3,-,TGTGCCAGCAGCCCGCGGGGGGCCCCTAGCACAGATACGCAGTATTTT,CASSPRGAPSTDTQYF
TRBV7-9,-,TRBJ1-1,-,TGTGCCAGCAGTCCAACGGAGGAAGCTTTCTTT,CASSPTEEAFF
TRBV19,-,TRBJ1-5,-,TGTGCCAGTACCGGGGATGGCAATCAGCCCCAGCATTTT,CASTGDGNQPQHF
TRBV5-4,TRBD1,TRBJ1-6,few,TGTGCCAGCAGCTTGAAACAGGGGGACAATTCACCCCTCCACTTT,CASSLKQGDNSPLHF
TRBV25-1,-,TRBJ1-4,-,TGTGCCAGCAGAAACCGGGAGTCTGAAAAACTGTTTTTT,CASRNRESEKLFF
TRBV5-6,-,TRBJ2-2,-,TGTGCCAGCAGCTTGCCCGGGGACACCGGGGAGCTGTTTTTT,CASSLPGDTGELFF
TRBV29-1,-,TRBJ1-4,-,TGCAGCGTTGCCAGGGGTAGTTCTGAAAAACTGTTTTTT,CSVARGSSEKLFF
TRBV11-2,TRBD1,TRBJ2-2,once,TGTGCCAGCAGCTCATCGGGACAGGGAAACACCGGGGAGCTGTTTTTT,CASSSSGQGNTGELFF
TRBV7-2,TRBD1,TRBJ1-5,-,TGTGCCAGCAGCCAACCCGGGGGACAGAACAATCAGCCCCAGCATTTT,CASSQPGGQNNQPQHF
TRBV2,TRBD1,TRBJ1-2,-,TGTGCCAGCAGCATAACAGGGGACGCTAACTATGGCTACACCTTC,CASSITGDANYGYTF
TRBV2,-,TRBJ2-5,-,TGTGCCAGCAGTGCCCAGGGTTTAAGTTTAGAGACCCAGTACTTC,CASSAQGLSLETQYF
TRBV5-4,TRBD2,TRBJ2-1,-,TGTGCCATCGGACTAGCGGGGGGAGGAGCCTACAATGAGCAGTTCTTC,CAIGLAGGGAYNEQFF
TRBV11-3,TRBD1,TRBJ2-1,-,TGTGCCAGCAGCTTCAGTGGGCAGGGGGCCTACAATGAGCAGTTCTTC,CASSFSGQGAYNEQFF
TRBV28,-,TRBJ1-2,-,TGTGCCAGCAGTCCGATGGGACACCCAGCTAACTATGGCTACACCTTC,CASSPMGHPANYGYTF
TRBV11-2,-,TRBJ2-7,-,TGTGCCAGCAGCACTCCACGGGGTTCCTTCGAGCAGTACTTC,CASSTPRGSFEQYF
TRBV29-1,-,TRBJ2-7,-,TGCAGCGTTGTAAAACACAGCTACGAGCAGTACTTC,CSVVKHSYEQYF
TRBV4-2,TRBD2,TRBJ2-7,-,TGTGCCAGCAGCCTTACTGGGACTAGCGGGGGGGGCGAGCAGTACTTC,CASSLTGTSGGGEQYF
TRBV28,-,TRBJ2-7,-,TGTGCCAGCAGTTTCGGGTCCTACGAGCAGTACTTC,CASSFGSYEQYF
TRBV29-1,TRBD1,TRBJ1-1,-,TGCAGCGTTCAAACAGGGGGGGACACTGAAGCTTTCTTT,CSVQTGGDTEAFF